This TCR beta chain was observed in a study of cytomegalovirus exposure and HLA in healthy donors. Study background: An early release of data contained about 85 million unique TCRs, which came from HLA-typed donors.

PCR primers comprised 60 Vbeta and 13 Jbeta primers. The table came from immunoSEQ multiplex PCR; TCRdb's copy has only in-frame clones and leaves some out. The table has 75,000 to 100,000 clones, 65% to 75% seen once; the top ten hold 11% to 15%. General study findings and limits: TCR beta chains numbering approximately 150 were designated cytomegalovirus-associated. Presence/absence analyses assumed roughly uniform sequencing depth across donors, which may not hold. Accurate prediction of HLA-A and HLA-B alleles (for most subjects) was reportedly achieved from TCR beta sequences.

The ends were cut back, 5 bases at V and 7 bases at J, with 6 bases in the middle. The CDR3 is 11 amino acids. The V gene's germline CDR1 is SGHAT and CDR2 FQNNGV. For this clone: Its antigen remains unknown.

The source material was PBMCs. V gene TRBV11-2 combines with J gene TRBJ2-1; D is unresolved. This clonotype originated in a woman in her 70s in good health and CMV-seropositive. CDR3 bases: TGTGCCAGCAGCCCCCTGAATGAGCAGTTCTTC. Protein sequence: CASSPLNEQFF.